One sample yielded the 15 T cell receptor beta chains listed below, sequenced in a study of shared clonotypes between healthy human individuals. Data came from immunoSEQ multiplex PCR; TCRdb stores just in-frame clones and leaves some out. The sample holds over a million clones, about 70% seen once. Sequenced material: memory CD4+ T cells sorted from blood. This sample's subset: CD45RA-negative fraction. These receptors all come from a man younger than 35 in good health.

This clone was seen a few times. At the DNA level, this CDR3 is encoded by other sequences in the same sample as well. CDR3 residues: CAISESTGNQPQHF. In nucleotides, the CDR3 is TGTGCCATCAGTGAGTCGACAGGGAATCAGCCCCAGCATTTT. The chain carries TRBV10-3 and TRBJ1-5, with 7 bases lining up with TRBD1. The CDR3 extends over 14 amino acids. Per the germline V gene, CDR1 is ENHRY and CDR2 is SYGVKD. J lost 4 bases, V lost 0 bases, and 0 bases had no gene match.

The CDR3, as DNA: TGCGCCAGCAGCCAAGTAGCGACTGGATCCGATGAGCAGTTCTTC. It yields the protein CASSQVATGSDEQFF. This chain joins TRBV4-1 and TRBJ2-1; TRBD2 is a possible D gene (5 bases). The V end lost 1 base, the J end lost 8 bases, and 15 bases lay between the germline ends. CDR1 and CDR2 (germline): MGHRA, YSYEKL. The CDR3 loop spans 15 amino acids.

The chain combines TRBV6-1 with TRBJ1-6; TRBD1 matches 9 bases. This CDR3 is 18 amino acids long. CDR1 MNHNS and CDR2 SASEGT come from the germline V gene. V shed 2 bases and J 0 bases; nucleotides not matched to a gene: 5. CDR3 sequence reads: CASSERDRASSYNSPLHF. The CDR3, as DNA: TGTGCCAGCAGTGAAAGGGACAGGGCGAGCTCCTATAATTCACCCCTCCACTTT.

The rearrangement uses TRBV7-9 and TRBJ2-7; 12 bases agree with TRBD1. The CDR3 runs to 17 residues. V lost 4 bases and J lost 5; bases outside the gene matches: 12. The germline gives CDR1 SEHNR, CDR2 FQNEAQ (reference sequence). CDR3 sequence reads: CASSSRDRGPFRNEQYF. CDR3 nucleotides: TGTGCCAGCAGCTCAAGGGACAGGGGGCCCTTCAGGAACGAGCAGTACTTC.

V usage is TRBV28 and J usage is TRBJ1-2; TRBD1 aligns across 8 bases. V dropped 4 bases and J dropped 4; count of bases not matched to a gene: 5. Looked up from germline, CDR1 is MDHEN and CDR2 is SYDVKM. The CDR3 has 14 amino acids. The CDR3 is CASSSGGSTYGYTF. The CDR3 nucleotides are TGTGCCAGCAGTTCAGGGGGCTCTACCTATGGCTACACCTTC.

This clone was detected only once. This sequence joins TRBV6-4 and TRBJ2-7; 10 bases map to TRBD1. J gave up 2 bases and V 0 bases, and 7 bases lay outside the gene matches. In germline, CDR1 is MRHNA, CDR2 SNTAGT. This CDR3 region has 17 residues. The CDR3 loop is CASSDSGGQGTPYEQYF. The CDR3, as DNA: TGTGCCAGCAGTGACTCGGGGGGACAGGGGACTCCCTACGAGCAGTACTTC.

The chain recombines TRBV6-1 with TRBJ1-6; D is undetermined. The ends were cut back, 3 bases at V and 10 bases at J, with 25 bases in the middle. This CDR3 has 18 amino acids. Germline CDR1 reads MNHNS; CDR2 reads SASEGT. The CDR3 region has the DNA TGTGCCAGCAGTGATGTAGGACGGCGAGGGCCCAACGAGTCACCCCTCCACTTT. This codes for CASSDVGRRGPNESPLHF.

The rearrangement uses TRBV30 and TRBJ1-1; the D is unclear. The germline gives CDR1 GTSNPN, CDR2 SVGIG (reference sequence). V lost 4 bases, J lost 3 bases, and 15 bases lay in between. The length of the CDR3 is 14 residues. The CDR3 protein is CAWTRKFLDTEAFF. CDR3 sequence (DNA): TGTGCCTGGACCAGGAAATTTTTGGACACTGAAGCTTTCTTT.

In DNA, the CDR3 is TGTGCCTGGAGAAAGAACACTGAAGCTTTCTTT. As protein: CAWRKNTEAFF. The chain has TRBV30 and TRBJ1-1; D not resolved. Trimming took off 3 bases at V and 1 base at J, with 3 bases between the two ends. This CDR3 has 11 residues. The germline gives CDR1 GTSNPN, CDR2 SVGIG (reference sequence).

Only one count was recorded for this clone. The V call is TRBV28, the J call TRBJ1-2; D is unresolved. The germline gives CDR1 MDHEN, CDR2 SYDVKM. The CDR3 sequence is 12 residues long. Trimming took off 5 bases at V and 4 bases at J, with 8 bases between the two ends. The CDR3 nucleotides read TGTGCCAGCAGTAACAGCGGCTATGGCTACACCTTC. As protein: CASSNSGYGYTF.

The chain uses TRBV27 and TRBJ1-1; 9 bases agree with TRBD1. The CDR3 spans 15 residues. The germline CDR1 and CDR2 sequences are MNHEY and SMNVEV (reference sequence). J lost 5 bases, V lost 7 bases, and 11 bases had no gene match. CDR3 protein: CASIRRQGVRTEAFF. The CDR3 region has the DNA TGTGCCAGCATTAGGAGACAGGGGGTAAGGACTGAAGCTTTCTTT.

The V gene is TRBV30, the J gene TRBJ1-1; D is unresolved. V lost 5 bases, J lost 1 base, and 20 bases lay in between. The CDR3 contains 16 residues. The germline V gene has CDR1 GTSNPN and CDR2 SVGIG (reference sequence). For the CDR3, the DNA is TGTGCCTGGGGTGGCCGCCTATTAAGCTCGAACACTGAAGCTTTCTTT. Its translation is CAWGGRLLSSNTEAFF. Full variable domain (outside the CDR3, taken from reference TRBV30 and TRBJ1-1): SQTIHQWPATLVQPVGSPLSLECTVEGTSNPNLYWYRQAAGRGLQLLFYSVGIGQISSEVPQNLSASRPQDRQFILSSKKLLLSDSGFYLCAWGGRLLSSNTEAFFGQGTRLTVV.

Comments on this clone: Its ends do not fully match the called genes, so a read error is possible. The same CDR3 is also encoded by other DNA sequences in this sample. The chain is built from TRBV30 and TRBJ1-6; no firm D call. From germline, CDR1 is GTSNPN and CDR2 SVGIG (reference sequence). This CDR3 contains 13 residues. CDR3 loop: CAFQDKVNSPLHF. The CDR3 nucleotides are TGCGCCTTTCAAGACAAGGTTAATTCACCCCTCCACTTT.

The chain joins TRBV18 to TRBJ1-3; a weak D match, TRBD1 (5 bases). Per germline, CDR1 KGHSH and CDR2 LQKENI. The ends were cut back, 1 base at V and 4 bases at J, with 11 bases in the middle. This CDR3 is 15 amino acids long. The CDR3 loop reads CASSPLPGLGNTIYF. The CDR3 nucleotides are TGTGCCAGCTCACCACTCCCAGGGTTGGGAAACACCATATATTTT. The whole variable domain, remainder taken from reference TRBV18 and TRBJ1-3, is NAGVMQNPRHLVRRRGQEARLRCSPMKGHSHVYWYRQLPEEGLKFMVYLQKENIIDESGMPKERFSAEFPKEGPSILRIQQVVRGDSAAYFCASSPLPGLGNTIYFGEGSWLTVV.

V is TRBV19 and J is TRBJ1-6, with TRBD1 as a possible D gene (6 bases). CDR1 and CDR2 from the germline V gene are LNHDA and SQIVND (reference sequence). The germline V and J ends were trimmed by 6 bases and 2 bases, with 11 bases remaining between them. This CDR3 region has 15 residues. For the CDR3, the DNA is TGTGCCAGTAGACAGGGTCGGACCTATAATTCACCCCTCCACTTT. Its protein is CASRQGRTYNSPLHF.